Below are 2 T cell receptor beta chains sequenced from a single sample in a study of breast tumors, draining lymph nodes, adjacent tissues. Breast cancer patients provided tissue from their axillary draining lymph nodes. One entry per CDR3 protein, called by TCRdb with MiXCR from the multiplex PCR reads. Of some 150,000 distinct CDR3 sequences detected, more than 20% appear once; the ten largest clones hold under 3%. What was sequenced was axillary lymph node tissue. The receptors stem from a female donor with breast cancer. Some clones in this sample may be carry-over from other donors' samples.

Of note for this clonotype: Given a much more abundant clone one base away, this may be a read error. It is unclear where the CDR3 begins or ends on the DNA, so no DNA is shown, and the CDR3 is as TCRdb lists it. V usage is TRBV6-1 and J usage is TRBJ2-7. The CDR3 adds up to 14 amino acids, both ends counted. From germline, CDR1 is MNHNS and CDR2 SASEGT. CDR3 amino acids: CASSSSGWSYEQYF.

This clonotype was counted ten times or more. V and J are TRBV20-1 and TRBJ1-6; D gene uncertain. The CDR3 totals 14 residues. V lost 1 base, J lost 6 bases, and 10 bases lay in between. Germline lookup yields CDR1 DFQATT and CDR2 SNEGSKA (reference sequence). The CDR3 sequence is CSARVAVTNSPLHF. CDR3 nucleotide sequence: TGCAGTGCTAGAGTGGCAGTGACTAATTCACCCCTCCACTTT.